The T cell receptor (beta chain) under discussion was sequenced for a study of breast tumors, draining lymph nodes, adjacent tissues. The lymph nodes were axillary draining lymph nodes from breast cancer patients. Germline values: CDR1 GTSNPN, CDR2 SVGIG (reference sequence). This CDR3 has 14 amino acids. Trimming left V 2 bases short and J 9 bases short, with 14 bases between. The study, taken as a whole, reports: That most tumor T cells come from lymph nodes remained unproven. Compared with basal-like, luminal-like tumors shared significantly more repertoire with nontumor tissue. The data were judged consistent with most tumor T cells coming from lymph node and expanding in tumor.

In TCRdb, the multiplex PCR reads were re-called with MiXCR into one record per CDR3 protein. The repertoire holds about 89,000 distinct CDR3 sequences, with approximately 30% as singletons. The sample holds many counts of this clonotype. Its antigen is still unknown. Sequenced input: axillary lymph node tissue. The V call is TRBV30, the J call TRBJ1-6, with a possible D match to TRBD1 (6 bases). The clonotype was recovered from a female donor with breast cancer. Some clones in this sample may be carry-over from other donors' samples. This chain's CDR3 is CAWSTGQLGSPLHF. The CDR3 DNA reads as TGTGCCTGGAGTACTGGACAGTTGGGTTCACCCCTCCACTTT.